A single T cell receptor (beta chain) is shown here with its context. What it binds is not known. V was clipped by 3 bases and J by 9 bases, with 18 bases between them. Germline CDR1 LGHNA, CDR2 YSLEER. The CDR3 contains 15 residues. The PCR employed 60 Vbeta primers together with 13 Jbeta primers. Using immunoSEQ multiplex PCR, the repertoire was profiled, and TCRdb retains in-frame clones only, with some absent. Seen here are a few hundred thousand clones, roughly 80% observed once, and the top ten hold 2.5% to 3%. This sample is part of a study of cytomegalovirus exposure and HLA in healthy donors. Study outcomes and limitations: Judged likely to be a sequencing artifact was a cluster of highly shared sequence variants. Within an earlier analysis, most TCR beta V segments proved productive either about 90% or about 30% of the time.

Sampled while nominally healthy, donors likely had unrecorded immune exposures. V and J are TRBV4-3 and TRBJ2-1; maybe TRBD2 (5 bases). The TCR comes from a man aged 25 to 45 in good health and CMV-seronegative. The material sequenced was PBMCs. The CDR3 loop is CASSQELVRACEQFF. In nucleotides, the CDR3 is TGCGCCAGCAGCCAGGAACTAGTGAGGGCGTGTGAGCAGTTCTTC.